This T cell receptor (beta chain) comes out of a study of blood T cell repertoires in COVID-19. This clone was recorded a few times. This CDR3 spans 16 amino acids. The J segment lost 1 base and the V segment lost 2 bases, leaving 7 bases of the junction unmatched. Germline CDR1 is SGHDT and CDR2 is YYEEEE. Repertoires were generated with immunoSEQ multiplex PCR, while TCRdb's copy carries only in-frame clones and drops some. The table lists 90,000 to 150,000 clones, 79% of them singletons. This sequence joins TRBV5-6 and TRBJ1-1, with 8 positions matching TRBD1. The clonotype comes from a woman of 80 years or more with acute or convalescent COVID-19. Sequencing was done on a sample of peripheral blood. The CDR3: CASSLAGGLRNTEAFF. CDR3 sequence (DNA): TGTGCCAGCAGCTTAGCAGGGGGCTTGCGGAACACTGAAGCTTTCTTT.